The clone carrying this T cell receptor (beta chain) occurred many times. The data belong to a study of blood T cell repertoires in COVID-19. Study-wide context: Sites across the United States, Italy and Spain contributed samples from acute and convalescent COVID-19.

Germline CDR1 reads SGHVS; CDR2 reads FNYEAQ. The CDR3 is 18 amino acids. V was trimmed by 5 bases and J by 1 base, leaving 23 bases between them. This table comes from immunoSEQ multiplex PCR, and its TCRdb copy is limited to in-frame clones, with some not included. The sample yields tens of thousands of clones, 70% to 90% seen once. The sequence was obtained from a woman older than 75 with acute or convalescent COVID-19. The sample comprised peripheral blood. The V gene is TRBV7-6, the J gene TRBJ2-5; D may be TRBD2 (7 bases). The CDR3 DNA is TGTGCCAGCAGCCTGGGAGGGGGGCTTACGGAAAGCCAAGAGACCCAGTACTTC. This codes for CASSLGGGLTESQETQYF.